Listed below are T cell receptor beta chains from one sample, sequenced in a study of blood T cell repertoires in COVID-19. The method was immunoSEQ multiplex PCR; TCRdb's version includes in-frame clones alone and lacks a portion of them. In the table there are under 250,000 clones, about four fifths of which are singletons. The sample taken for sequencing was peripheral blood. All receptors derive from a middle-aged woman with active or convalescent COVID-19. CDR3s include the opening cysteine and the closing phenylalanine or tryptophan. A D gene is named only where the DNA matches it firmly. Rows may omit the clone size; those that give it use once, few, many or a size class.

CDR3nt	CDR3aa	j_gene	d_gene	v_gene	abundance	len
TGTGCCAGCAGCCAAGATTCCGGGGATAGCAATCAGCCCCAGCATTTT	CASSQDSGDSNQPQHF	TRBJ1-5	-	TRBV4-2	-	16
TGTGCCTGGAGTGTAGTGGACATTAGCAATCAGCCCCAGCATTTT	CAWSVVDISNQPQHF	TRBJ1-5	-	TRBV30	-	15
TGCGCCAGCAGCTTGGGAAGGGGAACTGAAGCTTTCTTT	CASSLGRGTEAFF	TRBJ1-1	-	TRBV5-1	few	13
TGTGCCAGCAGCCCTTCGTGGGGCATGAACACTGAAGCTTTCTTT	CASSPSWGMNTEAFF	TRBJ1-1	-	TRBV11-3	-	15
TGTGCCAGCTCACCTCCGGGTAATAGCAATCAGCCCCAGCATTTT	CASSPPGNSNQPQHF	TRBJ1-5	-	TRBV18	-	15
TGTGCCAGCAGTGACTTACCGGGATACGGCTACACCTTC	CASSDLPGYGYTF	TRBJ1-2	-	TRBV6-4	-	13
TGTGCCAGCAGCTTGACAGGTAATGAGCAGTTCTTC	CASSLTGNEQFF	TRBJ2-1	-	TRBV5-5	-	12
TGTGCCAGCTCCACGGGGGTGGAACCCTCACCCCTCCACTTT	CASSTGVEPSPLHF	TRBJ1-6	-	TRBV18	-	14
TGTGCCAGTAGTATAGCTAGCGGGAGAAGTGAGCAGTTCTTC	CASSIASGRSEQFF	TRBJ2-1	TRBD2	TRBV19	-	14
TGCGCCAGCAGCTCGGGGAGCACGGGGGAAGCTTTCTTT	CASSSGSTGEAFF	TRBJ1-1	-	TRBV4-3	once	13
TGTGCCAGCAGCCCCAGAGGGGGCGCACGGGAGACCCAGTACTTC	CASSPRGGARETQYF	TRBJ2-5	TRBD1	TRBV7-2	-	15
TGCAGTGCTACGAGCAATCAGCCCCAGCATTTT	CSATSNQPQHF	TRBJ1-5	-	TRBV20-1	-	11
TGCAGCGTTGATGGACTAGCGGGAGACTCCAGGAATGAGCAGTTCTTC	CSVDGLAGDSRNEQFF	TRBJ2-1	TRBD2	TRBV29-1	-	16
TGTGCCAGCAGACCTACAGGGGGGAACACTGAAGCTTTCTTT	CASRPTGGNTEAFF	TRBJ1-1	TRBD1	TRBV6-4	-	14
TGTGCCAGTAGTATATCCCATACCGGGAATAACTATGGCTACACCTTC	CASSISHTGNNYGYTF	TRBJ1-2	-	TRBV19	once	16
TGTGCCACCCAACTGAGACCGGGACAGGGGGCTGAGACCCAGTACTTC	CATQLRPGQGAETQYF	TRBJ2-5	TRBD1	TRBV2	-	16
TGCGCCAGCAGCTTGAGCATTCTCAATTCACCCCTCCACTTT	CASSLSILNSPLHF	TRBJ1-6	-	TRBV5-1	-	14
TGTGCCAGCAGCTTAGCGACAGGGGGCGGTGAAGCTTTCTTT	CASSLATGGGEAFF	TRBJ1-1	TRBD1	TRBV7-2	-	14
TGTGCCAGCAGGCCCGGACAGTTTGTTGCAAACATTCAGTACTTC	CASRPGQFVANIQYF	TRBJ2-4	-	TRBV28	-	15
TGTGCCAGCAGTTACTCGGTGAACAGGCCTGGAAACACCATATATTTT	CASSYSVNRPGNTIYF	TRBJ1-3	-	TRBV6-5	-	16